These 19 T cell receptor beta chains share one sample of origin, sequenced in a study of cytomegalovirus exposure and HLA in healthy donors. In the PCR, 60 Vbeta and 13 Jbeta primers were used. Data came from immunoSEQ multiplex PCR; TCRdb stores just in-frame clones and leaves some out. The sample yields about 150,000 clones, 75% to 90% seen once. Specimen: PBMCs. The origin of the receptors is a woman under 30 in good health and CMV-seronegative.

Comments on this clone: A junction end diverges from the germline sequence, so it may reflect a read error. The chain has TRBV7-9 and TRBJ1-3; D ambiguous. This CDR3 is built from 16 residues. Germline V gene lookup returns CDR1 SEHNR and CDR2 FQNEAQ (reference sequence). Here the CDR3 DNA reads TGTTCCAGCAGCTTATGGGCACGGAACTCTGGAAACACCATATATTTT. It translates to CSSSLWARNSGNTIYF.

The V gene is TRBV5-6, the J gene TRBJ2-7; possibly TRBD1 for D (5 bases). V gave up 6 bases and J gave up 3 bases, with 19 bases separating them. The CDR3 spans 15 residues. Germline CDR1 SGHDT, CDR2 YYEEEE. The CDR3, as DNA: TGTGCCAGCACCCCGACCCCCAGGGATGACTACGAGCAGTACTTC. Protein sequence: CASTPTPRDDYEQYF.

CDR3 amino acids: CASRSGLAGGREQYF. Here the CDR3 DNA reads TGTGCCAGCAGGTCTGGGCTAGCGGGAGGAAGGGAGCAGTACTTC. This sequence joins TRBV7-9 and TRBJ2-7; 11 nucleotides line up with TRBD2. The CDR3 sequence is 15 residues long. V lost 6 bases and J lost 7; bases outside the gene matches: 11. CDR1 and CDR2 (germline): SEHNR, FQNEAQ (reference sequence).

The CDR3 region is CSAQGSYEQYF. Here the CDR3 DNA reads TGCAGCGCACAGGGATCATACGAGCAGTACTTC. The chain links TRBV29-1 to TRBJ2-7; weak D call: TRBD1 (6 bases). There are 11 residues in the CDR3. From germline, CDR1 is SQVTM and CDR2 ANQGSEA. The ends were cut back, 7 bases at V and 4 bases at J, with 11 bases in the middle.

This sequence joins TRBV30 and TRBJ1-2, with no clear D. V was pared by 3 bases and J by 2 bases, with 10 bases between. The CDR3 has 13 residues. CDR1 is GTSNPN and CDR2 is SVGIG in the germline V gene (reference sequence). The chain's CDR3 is CAWREGKNYGYTF. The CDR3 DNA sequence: TGTGCCTGGAGGGAGGGAAAGAACTATGGCTACACCTTC. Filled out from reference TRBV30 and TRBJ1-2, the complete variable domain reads SQTIHQWPATLVQPVGSPLSLECTVEGTSNPNLYWYRQAAGRGLQLLFYSVGIGQISSEVPQNLSASRPQDRQFILSSKKLLLSDSGFYLCAWREGKNYGYTFGSGTRLTVV.

The DNA of the CDR3 is TGTGCCAGCAGTTTAGACCCCCAGAGGTTGTTTTTT. Protein product: CASSLDPQRLFF. V gene TRBV28 combines with J gene TRBJ1-4, with no clear D. From germline, CDR1 is MDHEN and CDR2 SYDVKM. This CDR3 region has 12 residues. V lost 2 bases to trimming and J lost 15 bases, with 13 bases between them.

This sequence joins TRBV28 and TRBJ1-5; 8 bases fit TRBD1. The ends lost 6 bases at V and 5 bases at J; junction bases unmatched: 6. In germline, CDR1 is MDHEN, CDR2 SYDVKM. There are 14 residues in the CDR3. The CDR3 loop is CASRIQGGHQPQHF. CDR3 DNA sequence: TGTGCCAGCAGAATACAGGGGGGACATCAGCCCCAGCATTTT.

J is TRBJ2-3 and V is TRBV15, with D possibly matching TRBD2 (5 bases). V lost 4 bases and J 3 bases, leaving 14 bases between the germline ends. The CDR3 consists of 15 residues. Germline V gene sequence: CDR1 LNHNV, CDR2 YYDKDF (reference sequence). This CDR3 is CATSMEQEATDTQYF. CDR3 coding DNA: TGTGCCACCAGCATGGAGCAGGAGGCGACAGATACGCAGTATTTT.

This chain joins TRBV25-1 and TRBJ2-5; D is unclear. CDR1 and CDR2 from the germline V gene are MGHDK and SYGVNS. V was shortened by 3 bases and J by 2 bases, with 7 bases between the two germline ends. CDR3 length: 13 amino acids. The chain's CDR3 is CASSDPGQETQYF. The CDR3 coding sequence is TGTGCCAGCAGTGACCCAGGACAAGAGACCCAGTACTTC.

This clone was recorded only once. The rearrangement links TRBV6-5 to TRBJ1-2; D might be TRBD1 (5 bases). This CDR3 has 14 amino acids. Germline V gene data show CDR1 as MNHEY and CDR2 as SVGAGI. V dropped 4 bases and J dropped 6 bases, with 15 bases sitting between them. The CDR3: CASSSFSGGDGYTF. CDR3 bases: TGTGCCAGCAGTTCCTTCTCCGGGGGGGATGGCTACACCTTC.

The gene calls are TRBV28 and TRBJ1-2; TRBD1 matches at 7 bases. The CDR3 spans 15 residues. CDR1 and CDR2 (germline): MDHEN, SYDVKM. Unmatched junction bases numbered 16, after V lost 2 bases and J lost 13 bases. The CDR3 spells CASSLTPVSTGWITF. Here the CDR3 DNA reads TGTGCCAGCAGTTTAACCCCCGTCTCGACAGGGTGGATCACCTTC.

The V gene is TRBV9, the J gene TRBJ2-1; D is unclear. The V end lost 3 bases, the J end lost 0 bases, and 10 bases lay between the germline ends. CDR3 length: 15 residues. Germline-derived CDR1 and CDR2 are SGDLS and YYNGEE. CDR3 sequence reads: CASSGPGDSYNEQFF. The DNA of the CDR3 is TGTGCCAGCAGCGGTCCTGGAGACTCCTACAATGAGCAGTTCTTC.

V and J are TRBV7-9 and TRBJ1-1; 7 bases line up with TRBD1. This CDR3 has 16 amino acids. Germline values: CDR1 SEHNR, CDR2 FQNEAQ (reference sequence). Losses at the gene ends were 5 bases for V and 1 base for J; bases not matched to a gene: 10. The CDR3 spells CASSPHPGTANTEAFF. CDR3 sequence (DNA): TGTGCCAGCAGCCCTCATCCGGGGACAGCGAACACTGAAGCTTTCTTT.

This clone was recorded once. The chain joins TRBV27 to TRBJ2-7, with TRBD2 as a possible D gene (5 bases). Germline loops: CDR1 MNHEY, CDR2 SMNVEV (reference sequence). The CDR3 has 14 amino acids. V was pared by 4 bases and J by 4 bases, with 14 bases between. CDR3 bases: TGTGCCAGCAGTTCGGGATTACTCTCGTACGAGCAGTACTTC. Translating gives CASSSGLLSYEQYF.

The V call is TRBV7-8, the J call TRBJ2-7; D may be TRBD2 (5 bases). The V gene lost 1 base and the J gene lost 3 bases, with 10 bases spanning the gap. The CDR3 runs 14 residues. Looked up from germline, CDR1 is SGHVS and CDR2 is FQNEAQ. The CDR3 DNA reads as TGTGCCAGCAGCTTAGGAGGGCCCCACTACGAGCAGTACTTC. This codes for CASSLGGPHYEQYF.

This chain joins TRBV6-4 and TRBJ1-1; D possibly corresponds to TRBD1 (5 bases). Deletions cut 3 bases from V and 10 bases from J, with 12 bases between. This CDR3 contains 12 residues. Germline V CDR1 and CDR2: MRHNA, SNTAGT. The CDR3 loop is CASSDRTGVAFF. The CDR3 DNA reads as TGTGCCAGCAGTGATCGAACAGGTGTAGCTTTCTTT.

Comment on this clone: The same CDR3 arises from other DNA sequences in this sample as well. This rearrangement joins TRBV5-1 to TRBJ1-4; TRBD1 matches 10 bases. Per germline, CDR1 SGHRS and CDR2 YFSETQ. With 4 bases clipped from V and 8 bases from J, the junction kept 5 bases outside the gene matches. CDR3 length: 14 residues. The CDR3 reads CASSPGQGGEKLFF. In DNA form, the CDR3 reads TGCGCCAGCAGCCCTGGACAGGGGGGCGAAAAACTGTTTTTT.

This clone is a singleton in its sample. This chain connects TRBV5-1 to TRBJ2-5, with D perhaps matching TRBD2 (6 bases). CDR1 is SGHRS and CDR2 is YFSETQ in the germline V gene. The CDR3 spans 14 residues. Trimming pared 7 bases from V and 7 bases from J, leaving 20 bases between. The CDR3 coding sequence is TGCGCCAGCGCACCAGACTCACCCGGGGGGACCCAGTACTTC. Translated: CASAPDSPGGTQYF.

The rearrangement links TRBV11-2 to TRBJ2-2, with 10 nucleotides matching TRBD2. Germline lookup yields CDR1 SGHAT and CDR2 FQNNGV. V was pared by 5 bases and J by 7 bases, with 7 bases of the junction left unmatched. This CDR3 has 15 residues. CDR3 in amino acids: CASSPGLARGGELFF. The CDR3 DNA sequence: TGTGCCAGCAGCCCGGGACTAGCGAGGGGCGGGGAGCTGTTTTTT.